The present TCR beta chain was sequenced within a study of T cell responses to AZD1222 COVID-19 vaccine. Study context: It was second doses at about 4 or about 12 weeks that were pooled. Findings and limits, study-wide: Seropositivity was recorded at baseline in only a handful of AZD1222 recipients. Repertoires were sampled only after the peak T cell response. Females outnumbered males among donors, who were mostly white British; clonal diversity was possibly underestimated.

Of note for this clone: The antigen is not known.

V lost 5 bases and J 3 bases, leaving 14 bases between the germline ends. This CDR3 comprises 14 residues. In germline, CDR1 is KGHSH, CDR2 LQKENI. Sequencing used immunoSEQ multiplex PCR; TCRdb keeps in-frame clones, though not all of them. The sample has over 150,000 clones, about 86% seen once. The chain recombines TRBV18 with TRBJ2-7, with D uncertain. The TCR was taken from an adult in good health. The sample consisted of peripheral blood, taken on day 0 of AZD1222 vaccination. As DNA, the CDR3 is TGTGCCAGCTCAGCCGGGTCTCTCGGCTACGAGCAGTACTTC. Its protein product is CASSAGSLGYEQYF.